Listed below are T cell receptor beta chains from one sample, sequenced in a study of T-cell reconstitution after alpha-beta-depleted transplantation in children. TCRdb called the PCR reads again in MiXCR, with one record for every CDR3 protein. This table holds some 300,000 distinct CDR3 sequences, about 9.4% found once. Sample: PBMCs, taken before TCRalphabeta/CD19-depleted stem cell transplant. These receptors all stem from a boy younger than two with acute myeloid leukemia, due to receive a stem cell transplant. The CDR3 runs from the conserved cysteine through the conserved F or W. A D gene is named only where the DNA matches it firmly. Rows give clone size only sometimes, using once, few, many, or a class for an expanded clone.

clone_size: many; j_call: TRBJ2-3; d_call: TRBD2; v_call: TRBV7-2; cdr3_nt: TGTGCCAGCAGTCGGGACTATAGCACAGATACGCAGTATTTT; cdr3_aa: CASSRDYSTDTQYF
clone_size: .; j_call: TRBJ1-6; d_call: .; v_call: TRBV19; cdr3_nt: TGTGCCAGTACGCCTAGGACGGGAAATTCACCCCTCCACTTT; cdr3_aa: CASTPRTGNSPLHF
clone_size: many; j_call: TRBJ2-5; d_call: TRBD1; v_call: TRBV6-2/TRBV6-3; cdr3_nt: TGTGCCAGCAGTTTCAGGGGGCGTGAGACCCAGTACTTC; cdr3_aa: CASSFRGRETQYF
clone_size: few; j_call: TRBJ2-1; d_call: TRBD2; v_call: TRBV29-1; cdr3_nt: TGCAGCGGTACGGGACTAGCTTACAATGAGCAGTTCTTC; cdr3_aa: CSGTGLAYNEQFF
clone_size: many; j_call: TRBJ2-7; d_call: .; v_call: TRBV5-1; cdr3_nt: TGCGCCAGCAGCTTGGCTAGCCGAGACTACGAGCAGTACTTC; cdr3_aa: CASSLASRDYEQYF
clone_size: many; j_call: TRBJ1-5; d_call: .; v_call: TRBV12-3/TRBV12-4; cdr3_nt: TGTGCCAGCAGTGCCCGCTCTGGACGGCCCAATCAGCCCCAGCATTTT; cdr3_aa: CASSARSGRPNQPQHF
clone_size: many; j_call: TRBJ2-2; d_call: .; v_call: TRBV14; cdr3_nt: TGTGCCAGCAGCCATCCTGGAGGGACAGCTTATACCGGGGAGCTGTTTTTT; cdr3_aa: CASSHPGGTAYTGELFF
clone_size: many; j_call: TRBJ1-1; d_call: .; v_call: TRBV5-5; cdr3_nt: TGTGCCAGCAGCTTTTTTACAGACACTGAAGCTTTCTTT; cdr3_aa: CASSFFTDTEAFF
clone_size: many; j_call: TRBJ2-7; d_call: TRBD1; v_call: TRBV6-5; cdr3_nt: TGTGCCAGCAGTTACTCGCTAGGGGGCGGCGAGCAGTACTTC; cdr3_aa: CASSYSLGGGEQYF
clone_size: many; j_call: TRBJ2-4; d_call: .; v_call: TRBV28; cdr3_nt: TGTGCCAGCAGTTTAAGGGGGAGAGGCAAAAACATTCAGTACTTC; cdr3_aa: CASSLRGRGKNIQYF
clone_size: many; j_call: TRBJ2-7; d_call: .; v_call: TRBV12-3/TRBV12-4; cdr3_nt: TGTGCCAGCGGCCGGGTAGACATCTACGAGCAGTACTTC; cdr3_aa: CASGRVDIYEQYF
clone_size: few; j_call: TRBJ1-2; d_call: TRBD1; v_call: TRBV20-1; cdr3_nt: TGCAGTGCAGGGGACAGCTCCTATGGCTACACCTTC; cdr3_aa: CSAGDSSYGYTF
clone_size: many; j_call: TRBJ2-5; d_call: .; v_call: TRBV5-1; cdr3_nt: TGCGCCAGCAGCTTGGGGGGGTCTCCTCAAGAGACCCAGTACTTC; cdr3_aa: CASSLGGSPQETQYF
clone_size: many; j_call: TRBJ2-7; d_call: .; v_call: TRBV7-8; cdr3_nt: TGTGCCAGCAGCTTAGGGGTCCCGGGTCCCTACGAGCAGTACTTC; cdr3_aa: CASSLGVPGPYEQYF
clone_size: many; j_call: TRBJ2-7; d_call: .; v_call: TRBV5-6; cdr3_nt: TGTGCCAGCAGCCTGACACAGGGAGGGACCTACGAGCAGTACTTC; cdr3_aa: CASSLTQGGTYEQYF
clone_size: many; j_call: TRBJ2-5; d_call: .; v_call: TRBV11-2; cdr3_nt: TGTGCCAGCAGCTTACCCATGTACCAAGAGACCCAGTACTTC; cdr3_aa: CASSLPMYQETQYF
clone_size: .; j_call: TRBJ2-1; d_call: .; v_call: TRBV5-4; cdr3_nt: TGTGCCAGCAGCTTGATGGCCCCGAACAATGAGCAGTTCTTC; cdr3_aa: CASSLMAPNNEQFF
clone_size: many; j_call: TRBJ1-2; d_call: TRBD1; v_call: TRBV4-3; cdr3_nt: TGCGCCAGCAGCCAAGACCTGGACAGGATTAGCGGCTACACCTTC; cdr3_aa: CASSQDLDRISGYTF